This TCR beta chain was observed in a study of blood T cell repertoires in COVID-19. Study summary: COVID-19 samples, acute and convalescent, were from the United States, Italy and Spain. Nucleic acid was either cDNA or gDNA, and it came from T cells, B-cell-depleted T cells, or PBMCs.

Per the authors' pipeline: Reference gene primers were amplified, and this amplification served to estimate nucleated cell counts. TCRdb keeps only in-frame clones here, not all; method: immunoSEQ multiplex PCR. V, J and clone size were drawn from that table, and D and trimming were deduced from the DNA. The repertoire consists of about 76,000 clones, with around 90% occurring once and the leading ten covering 8.3%. The V gene's germline CDR1 is GTSNPN and CDR2 SVGIG (reference sequence). Trimming at V came to 6 bases and at J to 0 bases, leaving 12 bases not matched to a gene. This CDR3 spans 18 amino acids.

Sequences were obtained from peripheral blood. V gene TRBV30 combines with J gene TRBJ1-6; 9 bases fit TRBD1. The TCR originated in a man aged 25 to 40 with acute or convalescent COVID-19. Here the CDR3 DNA reads TGTGCCTGCCCTCCGGGACAGGGAGCGAGCTCCTATAATTCACCCCTCCACTTT. Protein: CACPPGQGASSYNSPLHF.